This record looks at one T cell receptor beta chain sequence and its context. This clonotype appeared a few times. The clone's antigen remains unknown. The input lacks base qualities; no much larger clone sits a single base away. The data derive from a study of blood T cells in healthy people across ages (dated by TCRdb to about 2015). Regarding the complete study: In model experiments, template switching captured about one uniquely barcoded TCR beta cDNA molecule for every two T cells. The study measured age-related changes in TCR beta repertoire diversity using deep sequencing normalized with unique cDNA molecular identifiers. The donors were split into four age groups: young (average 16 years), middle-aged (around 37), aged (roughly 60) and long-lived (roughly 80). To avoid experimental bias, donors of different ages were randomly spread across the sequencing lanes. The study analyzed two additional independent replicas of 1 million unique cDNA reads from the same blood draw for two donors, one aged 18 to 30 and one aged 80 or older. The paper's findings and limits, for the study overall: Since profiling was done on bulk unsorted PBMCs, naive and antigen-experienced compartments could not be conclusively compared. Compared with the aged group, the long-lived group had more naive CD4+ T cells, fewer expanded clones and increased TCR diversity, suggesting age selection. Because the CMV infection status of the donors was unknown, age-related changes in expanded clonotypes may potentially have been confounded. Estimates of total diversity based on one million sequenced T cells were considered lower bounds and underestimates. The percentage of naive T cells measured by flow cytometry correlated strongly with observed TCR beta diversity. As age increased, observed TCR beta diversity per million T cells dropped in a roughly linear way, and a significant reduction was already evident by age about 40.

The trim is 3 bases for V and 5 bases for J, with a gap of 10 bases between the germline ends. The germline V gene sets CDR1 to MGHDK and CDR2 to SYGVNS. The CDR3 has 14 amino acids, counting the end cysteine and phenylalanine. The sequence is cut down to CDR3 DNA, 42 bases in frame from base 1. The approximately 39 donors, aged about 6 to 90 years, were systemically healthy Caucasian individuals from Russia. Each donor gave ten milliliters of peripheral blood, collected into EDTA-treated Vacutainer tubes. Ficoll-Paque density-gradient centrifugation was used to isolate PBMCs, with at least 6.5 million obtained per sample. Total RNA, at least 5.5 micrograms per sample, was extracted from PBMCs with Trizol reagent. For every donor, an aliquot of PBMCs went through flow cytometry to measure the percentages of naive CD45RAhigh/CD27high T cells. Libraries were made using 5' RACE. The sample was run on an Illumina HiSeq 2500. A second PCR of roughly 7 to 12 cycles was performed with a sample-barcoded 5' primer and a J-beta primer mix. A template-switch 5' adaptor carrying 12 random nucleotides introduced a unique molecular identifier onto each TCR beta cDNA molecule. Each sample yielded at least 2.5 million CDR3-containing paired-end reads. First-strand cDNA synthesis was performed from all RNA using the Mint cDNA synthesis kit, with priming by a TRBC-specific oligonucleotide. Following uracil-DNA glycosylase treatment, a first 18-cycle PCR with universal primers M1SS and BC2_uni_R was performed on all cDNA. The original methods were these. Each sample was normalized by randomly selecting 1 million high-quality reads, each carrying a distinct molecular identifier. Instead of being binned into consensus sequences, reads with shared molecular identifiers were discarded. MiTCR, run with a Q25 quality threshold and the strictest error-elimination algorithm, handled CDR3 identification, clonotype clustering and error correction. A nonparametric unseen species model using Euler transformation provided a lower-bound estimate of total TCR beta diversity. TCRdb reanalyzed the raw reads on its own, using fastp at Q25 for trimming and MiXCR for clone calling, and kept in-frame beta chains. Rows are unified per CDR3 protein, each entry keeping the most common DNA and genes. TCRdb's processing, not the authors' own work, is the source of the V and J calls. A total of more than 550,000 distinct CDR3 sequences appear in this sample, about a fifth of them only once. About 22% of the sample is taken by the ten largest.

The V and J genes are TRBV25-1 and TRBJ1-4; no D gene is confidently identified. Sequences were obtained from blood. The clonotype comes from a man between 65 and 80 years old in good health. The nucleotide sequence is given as TGTGCCAGCAGTGACCGACGGTCGAATGAAAAACTGTTTTTT. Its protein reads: CASSDRRSNEKLFF.